The 18 T cell receptor beta chains presented below share a single source sample, sequenced in a study of T-cell reconstitution after alpha-beta-depleted transplantation in children (TCRdb year 2016). The treatment or condition label here, explained by the study, means: allogeneic hematopoietic cell transplantation with graft depleted of TCRalphabeta T cells and CD19 B cells. Receptor amplification or capture employed PCR. The reads were generated on an Illumina HiSeq 2500. Molecular barcoding was employed in the preparation of TCR libraries, with unique molecular identifiers being used to normalize TCRbeta repertoire quantification. TCRdb reprocessing: public reads trimmed at Q25 with fastp, clones called with MiXCR, in-frame beta chains kept. Rows merge per CDR3 protein into single entries with the most common DNA and genes. The sample table shows around 230,000 distinct CDR3 sequences, and approximately 15% are seen once. About 41% of the sample is taken by the ten largest.

Sequences were derived from PBMCs, mostly from graft donor cells, sampled 360 days after TCRalphabeta/CD19-depleted stem cell transplant. Receptors were obtained from a male patient aged 2 to 10 who had a stem cell transplant for acute lymphoblastic leukemia, so the T cells may come from the graft donor.

The chain recombines TRBV10-2 with TRBJ2-3; D is perhaps TRBD1 (6 bases). Trimming stripped 5 bases from V and 2 bases from J, with 17 bases between. From germline, CDR1 is WSHSY and CDR2 SAAADI. The CDR3 spans 16 residues. The CDR3 here is CASSLQGPGNTDTQYF. CDR3 nucleotides: TGCGCCAGCAGTCTACAGGGCCCGGGGAACACAGATACGCAGTATTTT.

Only a few counts were recorded for this clonotype. The J gene is TRBJ1-1, the V gene TRBV12-3 or TRBV12-4, with 7 bases fitting TRBD1. V was pared by 6 bases and J by 0 bases, with 7 bases of the junction left unmatched. The CDR3 loop spans 15 amino acids. As DNA, the CDR3 is TGTGCCAGCAGATTCCGGACAGGACTGAACACTGAAGCTTTCTTT. Protein sequence: CASRFRTGLNTEAFF.

This chain connects TRBV7-9 to TRBJ1-1, with 12 bases identical to TRBD1. With V trimmed by 8 bases and J by 6 bases, 4 bases remained unmatched. CDR1 is SEHNR, CDR2 FQNEAQ, per germline (reference sequence). The CDR3 totals 13 residues. This CDR3 is CASGTGGLPEAFF. CDR3 nucleotide sequence: TGTGCCAGCGGGACAGGGGGCCTCCCTGAAGCTTTCTTT.

There are a few counts of this clonotype. V and J are TRBV7-9 and TRBJ2-3; D is unresolved. This CDR3 is 16 amino acids long. The V end was cut by 3 bases, the J end by 0 bases, with 13 bases between. From germline, CDR1 is SEHNR and CDR2 FQNEAQ (reference sequence). In nucleotides, the CDR3 is TGTGCCAGCAGCTTTTTCGGGCTGGGTAGCACAGATACGCAGTATTTT. The encoded protein is CASSFFGLGSTDTQYF.

Only a few counts were recorded for this clonotype. This rearrangement joins TRBV20-1 to TRBJ1-5, with D possibly being TRBD1 (5 bases). CDR3 size: 16 residues. Germline V gene data show CDR1 as DFQATT and CDR2 as SNEGSKA (reference sequence). Trimming took off 0 bases at V and 4 bases at J, with 16 bases between the two ends. Written as DNA, the CDR3 is TGCAGTGCTAGAGATAGGGGACTAGGTAAAAATCAGCCCCAGCATTTT. Protein product: CSARDRGLGKNQPQHF.

This clonotype has just a few counts. V gene TRBV7-9 combines with J gene TRBJ2-1, with D tentatively TRBD1 or TRBD2 (5 bases each). The CDR3 spans 15 residues. CDR1 and CDR2 (germline): SEHNR, FQNEAQ (reference sequence). The germline V and J ends were trimmed by 4 bases and 9 bases, with 19 bases remaining between them. The CDR3 bases are TGTGCCAGCAGCTCGGGACCGACATCGTGGGCTGAGCAGTTCTTC. It specifies CASSSGPTSWAEQFF.

CDR3 region: CASSHGQGRTGELFF. For the CDR3, the DNA is TGCGCCAGCAGCCACGGACAAGGGAGGACCGGGGAGCTGTTTTTT. The chain combines TRBV4-3 with TRBJ2-2, with a tentative D call TRBD2 (6 bases). CDR3 length equals 15 residues. From germline, CDR1 is LGHNA and CDR2 YSLEER. V lost 3 bases and J 5 bases, leaving 13 bases between the germline ends.

This clonotype was counted only a few times. This sequence joins TRBV5-4 and TRBJ2-1; 8 bases match TRBD1. The CDR3 consists of 17 residues. V gave up 10 bases and J gave up 8 bases; unmatched junction bases: 23. Germline V gives CDR1 SGHNT, CDR2 YYREEE (reference sequence). CDR3 loop: CAVLRDRRFGGGHEQFF. The CDR3 DNA is TGTGCCGTACTCCGGGACAGGCGCTTTGGAGGGGGGCATGAGCAGTTCTTC.

This clonotype has more than one count but fewer than ten. V is TRBV18 and J is TRBJ2-7; 9 positions agree with TRBD1. V shed 3 bases and J 2 bases; nucleotides not matched to a gene: 14. Germline V lookup: CDR1 KGHSH, CDR2 LQKENI. The CDR3 length is 18 residues. The CDR3 DNA reads TGTGCCAGCTCACCGTGGGGGGGTGACAGGGGGAGGACCTACGAGCAGTACTTC. Translating gives CASSPWGGDRGRTYEQYF.

This chain links TRBV7-6 with TRBJ2-2; no definite D call. Germline lookup yields CDR1 SGHVS and CDR2 FNYEAQ. This CDR3 comprises 14 residues. Trimming removed 1 base from V and 0 bases from J, with 3 bases in between. The CDR3 is CASSLETNTGELFF. CDR3 in DNA: TGTGCCAGCAGCTTAGAAACGAACACCGGGGAGCTGTTTTTT.

This clonotype turned up a few times. This chain joins TRBV6-6 and TRBJ2-7; D is possibly TRBD1 (5 bases). The CDR3 is 12 residues long. Trimming removed 2 bases at V and 5 bases at J, with 7 bases between. Germline CDR1 reads MNHNY; CDR2 reads SVGAGI (reference sequence). This CDR3 is CASSYGRDEQYF. CDR3 coding DNA: TGTGCCAGCAGTTACGGCAGGGACGAGCAGTACTTC.

This rearrangement joins TRBV13 to TRBJ2-5; no reliable D call. Germline loops: CDR1 PRHDT, CDR2 FYEKMQ (reference sequence). Trimming took off 0 bases at V and 4 bases at J, with 6 bases between the two ends. The CDR3 is 13 amino acids. CDR3 loop: CASSLGASETQYF. DNA of the CDR3: TGTGCCAGCAGCTTAGGGGCTTCAGAGACCCAGTACTTC. Combining the CDR3 with reference TRBV13 and TRBJ2-5 gives the whole variable domain AAGVIQSPRHLIKEKRETATLKCYPIPRHDTVYWYQQGPGQDPQFLISFYEKMQSDKGSIPDRFSAQQFSDYHSELNMSSLELGDSALYFCASSLGASETQYFGPGTRLLVL.

This clonotype was seen a handful of times. The chain has TRBV7-2 and TRBJ2-2; TRBD2 matches at 8 bases. This CDR3 comprises 15 residues. Germline V CDR1 and CDR2: SGHTA, FQGNSA. Trimming took 5 bases from V and 5 from J; bases not matched to a gene: 7. Here the CDR3 reads CASSRSQRGTGELFF. In DNA form, the CDR3 reads TGTGCCAGCAGCAGATCACAGCGGGGGACCGGGGAGCTGTTTTTT.

The chain links TRBV12-3 or TRBV12-4 to TRBJ2-3; tentative D call: TRBD2 (5 bases). The ends were cut back, 1 base at V and 4 bases at J, with 12 bases in the middle. CDR3 length: 15 residues. The CDR3 DNA is TGTGCCAGCAGTTTAGATTCGGGGTTCTCAGATACGCAGTATTTT. As protein: CASSLDSGFSDTQYF.

The genes are TRBV2 and TRBJ2-2; D not certain. Trimming stripped 7 bases from V and 3 bases from J, with 12 bases between. Germline lookup yields CDR1 SNHLY and CDR2 FYNNEI. This CDR3 comprises 14 residues. CDR3 sequence reads: CASTFITDTGELFF. CDR3 DNA: TGTGCCAGCACGTTCATCACCGACACCGGGGAGCTGTTTTTT.

A few counts support this clonotype. The CDR3 sequence is CASSQIRTSDLYEQYF. The CDR3 nucleotides are TGCGCCAGCAGCCAAATTCGGACTAGCGACCTCTACGAGCAGTACTTC. V gene TRBV4-1 combines with J gene TRBJ2-7; 9 bases are a match to TRBD2. V was pared by 2 bases and J by 3 bases, with 8 bases of the junction left unmatched. Germline V gene data show CDR1 as MGHRA and CDR2 as YSYEKL. This CDR3 has 16 residues.

The rearrangement uses TRBV5-4 and TRBJ1-4; no clear D gene. The germline gives CDR1 SGHNT, CDR2 YYREEE (reference sequence). Trimming pared 2 bases from V and 0 bases from J, leaving 8 bases between. The CDR3 sequence is 15 residues long. As DNA, the CDR3 is TGTGCCAGCAGCTTATTCGTTGCAACTAATGAAAAACTGTTTTTT. Translating gives CASSLFVATNEKLFF.

The chain has TRBV12-3 or TRBV12-4 and TRBJ2-7, with 9 bases aligning to TRBD1. The CDR3 extends over 14 amino acids. V shed 5 bases, J shed 5 bases, and the junction held 7 bases outside the gene matches. The CDR3 coding sequence is TGTGCCAGCAGTCCACCGGGACAGGGCCACGAGCAGTACTTC. Its protein is CASSPPGQGHEQYF.